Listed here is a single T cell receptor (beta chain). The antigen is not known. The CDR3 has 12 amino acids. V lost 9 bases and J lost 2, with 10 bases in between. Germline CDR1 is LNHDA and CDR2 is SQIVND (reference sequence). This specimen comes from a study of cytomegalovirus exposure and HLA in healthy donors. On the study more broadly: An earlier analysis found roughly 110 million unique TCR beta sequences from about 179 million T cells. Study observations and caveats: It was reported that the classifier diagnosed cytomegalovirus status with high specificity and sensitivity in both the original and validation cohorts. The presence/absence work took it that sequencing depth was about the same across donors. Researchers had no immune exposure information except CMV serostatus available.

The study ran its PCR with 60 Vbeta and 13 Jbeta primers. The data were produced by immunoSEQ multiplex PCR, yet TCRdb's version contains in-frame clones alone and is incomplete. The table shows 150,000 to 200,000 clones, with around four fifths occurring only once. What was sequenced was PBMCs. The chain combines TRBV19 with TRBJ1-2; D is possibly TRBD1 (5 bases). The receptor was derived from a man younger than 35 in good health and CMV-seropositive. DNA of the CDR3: TGTGCCAGCAGGGAACCCAACTATGGCTACACCTTC. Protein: CASREPNYGYTF.